This T cell receptor (beta chain) was obtained from a study of blood T cell repertoires in COVID-19. About the study: Spain, Italy and the United States supplied samples that represented acute and convalescent COVID-19. T cells, B-cell-depleted T cells, or PBMCs provided the cDNA or gDNA that served as material.

Original methodology: Amplification of reference gene primers was used by the study to estimate nucleated cell counts. Data came from immunoSEQ multiplex PCR; TCRdb stores just in-frame clones and leaves some out. That table supplies the V and J calls and clone size; D and trimming were determined from the DNA. This sample yields 100,000 or so clones, of which 90% to 95% are seen a single time; about 4.5% belongs to the top ten. Material: peripheral blood. This TCR came from a human donor with active COVID-19. The donor label of this sample is uncertain.

The chain's CDR3 is CASSTRDSRWYEQYF. The CDR3 region has the DNA TGTGCCAGCAGCACCCGGGACAGCAGATGGTACGAGCAGTACTTC. The V call is TRBV14, the J call TRBJ2-7; 7 bases align to TRBD1. The CDR3 runs to 15 residues. Trimming removed 5 bases from V and 4 bases from J; junction bases left unmatched: 11. Germline CDR1 reads SGHDN; CDR2 reads FVKESK.